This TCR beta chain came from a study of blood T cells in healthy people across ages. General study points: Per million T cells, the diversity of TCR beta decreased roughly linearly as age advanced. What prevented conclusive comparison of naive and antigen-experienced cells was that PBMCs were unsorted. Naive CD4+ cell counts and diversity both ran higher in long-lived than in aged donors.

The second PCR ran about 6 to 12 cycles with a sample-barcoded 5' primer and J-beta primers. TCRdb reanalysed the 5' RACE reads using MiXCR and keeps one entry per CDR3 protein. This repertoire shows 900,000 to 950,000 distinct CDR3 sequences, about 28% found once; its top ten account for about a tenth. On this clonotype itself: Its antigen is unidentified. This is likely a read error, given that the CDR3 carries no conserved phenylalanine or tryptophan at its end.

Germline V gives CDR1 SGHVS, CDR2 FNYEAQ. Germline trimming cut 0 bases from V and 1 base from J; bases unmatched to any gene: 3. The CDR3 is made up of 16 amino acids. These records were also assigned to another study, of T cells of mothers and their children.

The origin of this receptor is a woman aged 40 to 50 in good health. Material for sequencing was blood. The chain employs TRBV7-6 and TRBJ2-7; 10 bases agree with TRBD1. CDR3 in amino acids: CASSLATGQGSYEQYL. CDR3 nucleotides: TGTGCCAGCAGCTTAGCGACGGGACAGGGGTCCTACGAGCAGTACCTC.